These T cell receptor beta chains were read from a single sample in a study of post-analysis software for immune sequencing data. TCRdb independently ran MiXCR on the PCR reads; one entry per CDR3 protein. The data show 750,000 to 950,000 distinct CDR3 sequences, just over 45% seen once. The sequenced sample consisted of blood. Source of these receptors: a girl aged 10-17 years with multiple sclerosis. CDR3s include the opening cysteine and the closing phenylalanine or tryptophan. D genes are given only for firm matches. Rows give clone size only sometimes, using once, few, many, or a class for an expanded clone.

D gene,V gene,J gene,clone size,CDR3 protein,CDR3 DNA
TRBD2,TRBV5-5,TRBJ2-4,NA,CASSSAGDYQYF,TGTGCCAGCAGTTCCGCCGGGGACTATCAGTACTTC
TRBD2,TRBV10-3,TRBJ2-2,NA,CAISPTSGMNTGELFF,TGTGCCATCAGTCCGACTAGCGGGATGAACACCGGGGAGCTGTTTTTT
NA,TRBV14,TRBJ1-6,many,CASSQGRENSPLHF,TGTGCCAGCAGCCAAGGACGGGAGAATTCACCCCTCCACTTT
TRBD2,TRBV24-1,TRBJ2-1,few,CATSDEGLAGGRYNEQFF,TGTGCCACCAGTGATGAGGGACTAGCGGGAGGGCGGTACAATGAGCAGTTCTTC
NA,TRBV24-1,TRBJ2-6,few,CATSAGSVSGANVLTF,TGTGCCACCAGTGCAGGGTCCGTCTCTGGGGCCAACGTCCTGACTTTC
NA,TRBV24-1,TRBJ2-1,few,CATSDPVAGHNEQFF,TGTGCCACCAGTGACCCCGTGGCGGGTCACAATGAGCAGTTCTTC
TRBD2,TRBV5-1,TRBJ2-1,NA,CASSLGTGGNIGNEQFF,TGCGCCAGCAGCTTGGGAACGGGAGGCAATATAGGTAATGAGCAGTTCTTC
TRBD2,TRBV29-1,TRBJ2-7,few,CSVDGPSGSSYEQYF,TGCAGCGTTGATGGTCCTAGCGGGAGTTCCTACGAGCAGTACTTC
NA,TRBV4-2,TRBJ2-6,few,CASSQYLYTISGANVLTF,TGTGCCAGCAGCCAATACCTTTATACAATCTCTGGGGCCAACGTCCTGACTTTC
NA,TRBV9,TRBJ2-7,NA,CASTLGAGNYEQYF,TGTGCCAGCACCCTCGGGGCAGGGAACTACGAGCAGTACTTC
TRBD2,TRBV5-1,TRBJ2-2,NA,CASRPVGTRGTGELFF,TGCGCCAGCAGACCTGTCGGGACTAGGGGCACCGGGGAGCTGTTTTTT
TRBD2,TRBV5-1,TRBJ2-7,NA,CASSFLAGAYEQYF,TGCGCCAGCAGCTTCCTAGCGGGAGCCTACGAGCAGTACTTC
NA,TRBV20-1,TRBJ2-7,few,CSAEGAWREDSYEQYF,TGCAGTGCCGAGGGGGCATGGCGGGAGGACTCCTACGAGCAGTACTTC
NA,TRBV28,TRBJ2-7,many,CASSSHYEQYF,TGTGCCAGCAGTTCCCACTACGAGCAGTACTTC
TRBD1,TRBV5-1,TRBJ2-6,NA,CASSLTGDPSGVLTF,TGCGCCAGCAGCTTGACAGGGGACCCCTCGGGCGTCCTGACTTTC
TRBD2,TRBV29-1,TRBJ2-7,NA,CSVEGDYSHEQYF,TGCAGCGTTGAAGGGGACTACTCCCACGAGCAGTACTTC
TRBD2,TRBV7-9,TRBJ2-5,NA,CASGVWASGSTETQYF,TGTGCCAGCGGGGTATGGGCTAGCGGGAGTACTGAGACCCAGTACTTC
TRBD1,TRBV29-1,TRBJ1-2,NA,CSAGTGRSGYTF,TGCAGCGCTGGGACAGGGAGGAGTGGCTACACCTTC
TRBD1,TRBV27,TRBJ1-5,NA,CASRLTGGTQPQHF,TGTGCCAGCAGGCTAACAGGGGGAACTCAGCCCCAGCATTTT
TRBD2,TRBV20-1,TRBJ2-1,NA,CSARDRRASGRVSYNEQFF,TGCAGTGCTAGAGACCGGCGGGCTAGCGGGAGGGTCTCCTACAATGAGCAGTTCTTC
NA,TRBV6-5,TRBJ1-2,NA,CASSRNRVNYGYTF,TGTGCCAGCAGTCGAAACAGGGTTAACTATGGCTACACCTTC
NA,TRBV6-2/TRBV6-3,TRBJ2-5,NA,CASSYPQAREQYF,TGTGCCAGCAGTTACCCACAGGCAAGAGAGCAGTACTTC
TRBD1,TRBV7-6,TRBJ2-1,NA,CASSPLSTGDVNEQFF,TGTGCCAGCAGCCCACTATCGACAGGGGATGTGAATGAGCAGTTCTTC
NA,TRBV7-8,TRBJ2-7,NA,CASSLAHQPGIYEQYF,TGTGCCAGCAGCTTAGCGCATCAGCCAGGGATCTACGAGCAGTACTTC
TRBD2,TRBV6-1,TRBJ2-1,few,CVSSLDTSGRAMNEQFF,TGCGTCAGCAGTCTGGATACTAGCGGGAGGGCCATGAATGAGCAGTTCTTC
TRBD2,TRBV7-8,TRBJ2-3,NA,CASSLAAGVGTDTQYF,TGTGCCAGCAGCTTAGCGGCGGGAGTGGGCACAGATACGCAGTATTTT
TRBD1,TRBV10-3,TRBJ2-7,NA,CAISPRQGASYEQYF,TGTGCCATCAGTCCTCGACAGGGTGCATCCTACGAGCAGTACTTC
NA,TRBV27,TRBJ2-3,NA,CASSLFVRASTDTQYF,TGTGCCAGCAGTTTGTTCGTAAGAGCCAGCACAGATACGCAGTATTTT
TRBD1,TRBV25-1,TRBJ2-3,NA,CASSGPGQGADTQYF,TGTGCCAGCAGTGGCCCGGGACAGGGGGCAGATACGCAGTATTTT
NA,TRBV4-2,TRBJ2-7,once,CASSPSLRESSNEQYF,TGTGCCAGCAGCCCAAGTCTCCGGGAAAGCAGTAACGAGCAGTACTTC
TRBD1,TRBV5-5,TRBJ1-1,NA,CASSLVDRDYEAFF,TGTGCCAGCAGCTTGGTGGACAGGGACTATGAAGCTTTCTTT
NA,TRBV7-9,TRBJ1-4,NA,CASSRGIEGKKLFF,TGTGCCAGCAGCCGGGGTATCGAGGGGAAAAAACTGTTTTTT
TRBD1,TRBV20-1,TRBJ1-1,NA,CSASRQGLNTEAFF,TGCAGTGCTAGCCGACAGGGCCTGAACACTGAAGCTTTCTTT
NA,TRBV30,TRBJ1-5,NA,CAWSKALGNQPQHF,TGTGCCTGGAGTAAAGCCTTGGGCAATCAGCCCCAGCATTTT
TRBD2,TRBV2,TRBJ2-1,few,CASRSTSKGGLDEQFF,TGTGCCAGCAGATCGACTAGCAAGGGAGGGCTGGATGAGCAGTTCTTC